The source of this T cell receptor (beta chain) is a study of PD-1 blockade in classical Hodgkin lymphoma. Findings and caveats of the study: Newly diagnosed patients reportedly trailed healthy donors in baseline TCR diversity.

As for time point: newly diagnosed, previously untreated cHL patient sample. Comparator PBMCs were from newly diagnosed, untreated classical Hodgkin lymphoma. Profiled with immunoSEQ multiplex PCR; TCRdb holds only in-frame clones, not every one. The sample lists 70,000 or so clones; over 90% were seen once. The CDR3 runs 16 residues. Germline loops: CDR1 SQVTM, CDR2 ANQGSEA. Trimming shortened V by 5 bases and J by 3 bases, and 21 bases separated the two germline ends. A note on this clone: Its antigen is currently unknown.

This TCR came from a human donor with classical Hodgkin lymphoma. Sequencing was carried out using peripheral blood mononuclear cells (PBMCs). V usage is TRBV29-1 and J usage is TRBJ2-3; the D gene is possibly TRBD1 (6 bases). CDR3 bases: TGCAGCGTTCTAACCGGCAGGGGCGTCTGGACAGATACGCAGTATTTT. This translates into CSVLTGRGVWTDTQYF.